The clone carrying this T cell receptor (beta chain) was seen ten or more times. What it binds is not known. Looked up from germline, CDR1 is SNHLY and CDR2 is FYNNEI. The V segment lost 7 bases and the J segment 2 bases; nucleotides outside the gene matches: 2. This CDR3 has 13 residues. The data derive from a study of response to subunit inactivated influenza vaccine. MiXCR, applied by TCRdb to the RT-PCR reads, yields one record per CDR3 protein. The repertoire holds about 520,000 distinct CDR3 sequences, 6% to 9% seen once, with roughly 14% in the top ten. Points from the study as a whole: There was a suggestion from the authors that each seasonal influenza vaccination recruits few new T cells.

The sequencing used PBMCs from blood, collected around 25 months after vaccination. The chain couples TRBV2 to TRBJ2-7, with TRBD1 matching over 10 bases. This TCR derives from a man aged 50 to 75 who received an inactivated influenza vaccine. The CDR3 nucleotides are TGTGCCAGCAAAGGGACAGGGGCCTACGAGCAGTACTTC. Protein: CASKGTGAYEQYF.